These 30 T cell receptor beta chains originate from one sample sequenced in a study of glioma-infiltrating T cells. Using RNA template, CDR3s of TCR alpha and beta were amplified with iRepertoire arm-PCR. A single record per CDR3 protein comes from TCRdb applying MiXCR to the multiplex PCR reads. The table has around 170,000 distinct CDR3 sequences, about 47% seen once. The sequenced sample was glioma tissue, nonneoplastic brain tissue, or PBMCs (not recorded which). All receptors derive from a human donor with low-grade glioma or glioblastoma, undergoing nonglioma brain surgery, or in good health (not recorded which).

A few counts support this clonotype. This CDR3 is CASSIGLAGGLEQFF. The CDR3 nucleotides read TGTGCCAGCAGCATCGGGCTAGCGGGAGGTTTAGAGCAGTTCTTC. The chain joins TRBV2 to TRBJ2-1, with 11 bases aligning to TRBD2. Germline CDR1 SNHLY, CDR2 FYNNEI. V lost 6 bases and J lost 10; bases outside the gene matches: 11. The CDR3 is 15 amino acids.

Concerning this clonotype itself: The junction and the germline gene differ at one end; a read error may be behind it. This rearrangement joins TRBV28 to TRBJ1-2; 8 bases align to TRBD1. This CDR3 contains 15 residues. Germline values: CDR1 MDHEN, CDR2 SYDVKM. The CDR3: CASSPLGQGNYVYTF. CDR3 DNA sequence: TGTGCCAGCAGTCCACTCGGACAGGGCAACTATGTCTACACCTTC.

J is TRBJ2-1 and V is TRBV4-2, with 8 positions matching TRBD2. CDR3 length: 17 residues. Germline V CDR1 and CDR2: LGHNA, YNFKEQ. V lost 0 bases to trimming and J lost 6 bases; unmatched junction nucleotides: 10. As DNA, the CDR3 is TGTGCCAGCAGCCAAGATAACGGGGGGGAAGGCCTCAATGAGCAGTTCTTC. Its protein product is CASSQDNGGEGLNEQFF.

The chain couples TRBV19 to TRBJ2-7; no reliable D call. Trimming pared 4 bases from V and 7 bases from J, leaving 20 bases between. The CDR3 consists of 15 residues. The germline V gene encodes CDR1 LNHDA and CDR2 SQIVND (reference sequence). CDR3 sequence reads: CASSKGPRSPGEQYF. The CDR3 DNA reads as TGTGCCAGTAGTAAGGGCCCAAGATCCCCCGGGGAGCAGTACTTC.

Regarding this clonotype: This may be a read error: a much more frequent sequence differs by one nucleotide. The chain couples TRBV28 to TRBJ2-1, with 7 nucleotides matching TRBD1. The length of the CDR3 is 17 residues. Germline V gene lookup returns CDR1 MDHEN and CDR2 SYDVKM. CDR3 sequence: CARSSPPTGLQWNEQFF. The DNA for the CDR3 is TGTGCCAGGAGTTCCCCCCCGACAGGGTTGCAATGGAATGAGCAGTTCTTC.

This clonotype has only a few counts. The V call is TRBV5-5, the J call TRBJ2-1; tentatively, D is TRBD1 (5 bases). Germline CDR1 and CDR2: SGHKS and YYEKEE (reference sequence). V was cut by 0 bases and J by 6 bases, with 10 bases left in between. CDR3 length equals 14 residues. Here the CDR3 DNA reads TGTGCCAGCAGCTTGGAGGGCAGGGTCAATGAGCAGTTCTTC. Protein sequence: CASSLEGRVNEQFF.

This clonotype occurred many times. This chain's CDR3 is CSARDSLAGGGNTIYF. The CDR3 DNA follows: TGCAGTGCTAGAGATTCCCTAGCGGGGGGCGGGAACACCATATATTTT. This rearrangement joins TRBV20-1 to TRBJ1-3; D is perhaps TRBD1 (6 bases). CDR3 length equals 16 residues. V lost 0 bases and J lost 7, with 19 bases in between. CDR1 DFQATT and CDR2 SNEGSKA come from the germline V gene (reference sequence).

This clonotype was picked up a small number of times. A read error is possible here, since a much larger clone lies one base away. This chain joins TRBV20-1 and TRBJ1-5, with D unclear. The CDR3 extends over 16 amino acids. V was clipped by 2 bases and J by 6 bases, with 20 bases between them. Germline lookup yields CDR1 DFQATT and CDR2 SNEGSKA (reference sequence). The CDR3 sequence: CSARKKGQVEGQPQHF. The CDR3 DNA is TGCAGTGCTAGAAAAAAAGGGCAGGTCGAGGGTCAGCCCCAGCATTTT.

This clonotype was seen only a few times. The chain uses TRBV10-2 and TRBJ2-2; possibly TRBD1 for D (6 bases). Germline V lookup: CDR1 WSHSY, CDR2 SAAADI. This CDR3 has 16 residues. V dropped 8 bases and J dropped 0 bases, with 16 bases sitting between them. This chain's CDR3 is CASYNNRAPNTGELFF. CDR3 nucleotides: TGCGCCAGCTACAACAACAGGGCACCGAACACCGGGGAGCTGTTTTTT.

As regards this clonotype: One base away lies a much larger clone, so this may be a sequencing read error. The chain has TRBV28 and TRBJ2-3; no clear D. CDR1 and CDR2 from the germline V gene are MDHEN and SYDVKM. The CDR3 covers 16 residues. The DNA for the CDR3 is TGTGCCAGCAGTTTAAGGTTCCGGCCAAGCACAGATACGGAGTATTTT. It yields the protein CASSLRFRPSTDTEYF. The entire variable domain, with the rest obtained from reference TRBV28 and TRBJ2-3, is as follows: DVKVTQSSRYLVKRTGEKVFLECVQDMDHENMFWYRQDPGLGLRLIYFSYDVKMKEKGDIPEGYSVSREKKERFSLILESASTNQTSMYLCASSLRFRPSTDTEYFGPGTRLTVL.

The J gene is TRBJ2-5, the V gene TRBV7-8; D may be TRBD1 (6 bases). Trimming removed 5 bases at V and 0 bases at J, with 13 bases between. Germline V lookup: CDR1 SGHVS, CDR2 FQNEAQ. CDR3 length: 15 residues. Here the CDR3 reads CASSPGDGNQETQYF. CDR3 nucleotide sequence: TGTGCCAGCAGCCCAGGGGACGGGAACCAAGAGACCCAGTACTTC.

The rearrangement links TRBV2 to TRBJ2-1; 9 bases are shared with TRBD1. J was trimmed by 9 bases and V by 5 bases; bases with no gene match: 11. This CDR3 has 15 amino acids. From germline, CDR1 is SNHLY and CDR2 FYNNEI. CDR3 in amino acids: CASSSDRGVVREQFF. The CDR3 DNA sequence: TGTGCCAGCAGTAGCGACAGGGGGGTTGTTCGTGAGCAGTTCTTC.

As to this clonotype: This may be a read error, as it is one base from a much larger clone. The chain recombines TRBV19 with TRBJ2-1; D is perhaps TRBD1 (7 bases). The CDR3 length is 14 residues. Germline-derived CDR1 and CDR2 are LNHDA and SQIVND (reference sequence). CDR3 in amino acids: CASSVAGQTNEQLF. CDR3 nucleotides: TGTGCCAGCTCGGTGGCGGGACAGACCAATGAGCAGTTATTC.

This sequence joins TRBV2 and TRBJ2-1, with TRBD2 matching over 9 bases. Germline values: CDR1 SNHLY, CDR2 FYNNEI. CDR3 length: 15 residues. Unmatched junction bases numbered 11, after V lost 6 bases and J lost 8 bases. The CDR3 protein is CASSPASGAGDEQFF. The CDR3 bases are TGTGCCAGCAGCCCAGCTAGCGGGGCGGGCGATGAGCAGTTCTTC.

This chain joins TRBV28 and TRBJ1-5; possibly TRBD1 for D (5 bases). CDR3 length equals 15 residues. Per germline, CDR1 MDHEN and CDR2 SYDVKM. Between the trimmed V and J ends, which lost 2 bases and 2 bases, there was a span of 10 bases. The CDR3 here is CASSLLGEGNQPQHF. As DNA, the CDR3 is TGTGCCAGCAGTTTACTGGGGGAGGGCAATCAGCCCCAGCATTTT.

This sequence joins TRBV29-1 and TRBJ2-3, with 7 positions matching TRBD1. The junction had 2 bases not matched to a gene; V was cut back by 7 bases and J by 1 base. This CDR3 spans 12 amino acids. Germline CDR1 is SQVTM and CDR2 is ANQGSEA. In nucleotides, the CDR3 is TGCAGCGCCGGGACAGGCACAGATACGCAGTATTTT. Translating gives CSAGTGTDTQYF.

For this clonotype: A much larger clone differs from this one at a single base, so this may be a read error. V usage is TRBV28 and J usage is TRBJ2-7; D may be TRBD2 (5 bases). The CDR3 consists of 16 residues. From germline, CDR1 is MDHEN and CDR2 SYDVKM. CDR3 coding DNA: TGTGCCAGAAGTTTAAGCATAGAGCGGCAGACCTACGAGCAGTACTTC. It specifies CARSLSIERQTYEQYF.

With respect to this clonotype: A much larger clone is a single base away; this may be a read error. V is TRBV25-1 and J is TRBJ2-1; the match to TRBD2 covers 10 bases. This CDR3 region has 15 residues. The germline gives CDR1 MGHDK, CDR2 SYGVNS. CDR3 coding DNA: TGTGCCTGCAGTGATTCAGCGGGAGGGCACAATGAGCAGTTCTTC. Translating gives CACSDSAGGHNEQFF.

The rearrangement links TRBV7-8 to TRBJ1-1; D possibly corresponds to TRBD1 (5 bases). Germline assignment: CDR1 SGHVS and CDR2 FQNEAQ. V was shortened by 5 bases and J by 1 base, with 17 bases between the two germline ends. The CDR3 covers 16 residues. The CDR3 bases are TGTGCCAGCAGCCCCCGAGTCGGGACTTCGAACACTGAAGCTTTCTTT. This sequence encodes CASSPRVGTSNTEAFF.

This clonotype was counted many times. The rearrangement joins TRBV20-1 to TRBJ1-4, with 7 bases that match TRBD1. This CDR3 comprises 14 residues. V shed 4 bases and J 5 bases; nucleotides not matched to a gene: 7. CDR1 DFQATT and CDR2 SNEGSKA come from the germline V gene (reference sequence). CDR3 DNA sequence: TGCAGTGCTACCAACGCACAGGGGAATGAAAAACTGTTTTTT. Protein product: CSATNAQGNEKLFF.

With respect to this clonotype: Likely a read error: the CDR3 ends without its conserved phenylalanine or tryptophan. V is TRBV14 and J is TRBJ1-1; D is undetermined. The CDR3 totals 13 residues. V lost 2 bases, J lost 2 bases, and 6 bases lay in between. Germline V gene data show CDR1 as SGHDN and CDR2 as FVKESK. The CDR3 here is CASSQLLNTEAFC. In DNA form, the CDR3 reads TGTGCCAGCAGCCAATTGCTAAACACTGAAGCTTTCTGT.

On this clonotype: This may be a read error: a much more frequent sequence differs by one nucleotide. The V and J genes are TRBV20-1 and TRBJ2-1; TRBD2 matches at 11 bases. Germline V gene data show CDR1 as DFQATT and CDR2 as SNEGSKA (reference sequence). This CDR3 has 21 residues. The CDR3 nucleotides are TGCAGTACTAGACCTCTAACTGAAAGACTAGCGGGACTAAACTCCTACAATGAGCAGTTCTTC. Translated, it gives CSTRPLTERLAGLNSYNEQFF.

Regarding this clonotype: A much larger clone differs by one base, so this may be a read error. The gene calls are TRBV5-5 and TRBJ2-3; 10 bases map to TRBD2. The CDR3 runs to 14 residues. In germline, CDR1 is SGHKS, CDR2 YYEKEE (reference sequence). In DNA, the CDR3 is TGCGCCAGCAGCGGACTAGCGGTAGCAGATACGCAGTATTTT. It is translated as CASSGLAVADTQYF.

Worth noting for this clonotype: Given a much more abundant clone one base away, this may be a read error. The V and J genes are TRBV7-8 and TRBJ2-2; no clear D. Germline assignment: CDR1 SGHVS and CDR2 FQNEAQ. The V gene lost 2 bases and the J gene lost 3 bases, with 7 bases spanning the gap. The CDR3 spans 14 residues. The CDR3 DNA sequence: TGTGCCAGCAGCTTACGTGACCACACCGGGGAGCTGTTTTTT. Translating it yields CASSLRDHTGELFF.

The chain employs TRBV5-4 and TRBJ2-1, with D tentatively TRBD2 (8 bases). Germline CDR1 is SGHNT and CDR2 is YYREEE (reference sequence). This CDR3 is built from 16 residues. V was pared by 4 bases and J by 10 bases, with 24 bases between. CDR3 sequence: CASSPGGLGGVGEQFF. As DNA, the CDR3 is TGTGCCAGCAGCCCAGGGGGACTAGGGGGAGTAGGCGAGCAGTTCTTC.

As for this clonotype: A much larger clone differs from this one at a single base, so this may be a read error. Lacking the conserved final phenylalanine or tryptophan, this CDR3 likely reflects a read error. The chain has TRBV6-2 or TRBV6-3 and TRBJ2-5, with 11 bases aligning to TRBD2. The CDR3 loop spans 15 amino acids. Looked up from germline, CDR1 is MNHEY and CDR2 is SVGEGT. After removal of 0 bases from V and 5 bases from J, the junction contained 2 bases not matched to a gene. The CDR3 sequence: CASSYSGLAVETQYS. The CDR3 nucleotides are TGTGCCAGCAGTTACTCGGGACTAGCGGTCGAGACCCAGTACTCC.

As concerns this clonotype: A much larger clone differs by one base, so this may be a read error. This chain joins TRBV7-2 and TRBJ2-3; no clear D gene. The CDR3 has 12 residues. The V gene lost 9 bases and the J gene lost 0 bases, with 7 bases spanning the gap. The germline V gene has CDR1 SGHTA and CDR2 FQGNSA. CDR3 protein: CARSRSTDTQYF. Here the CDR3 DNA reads TGTGCCAGGAGCAGGAGCACAGATACGCAGTATTTT.

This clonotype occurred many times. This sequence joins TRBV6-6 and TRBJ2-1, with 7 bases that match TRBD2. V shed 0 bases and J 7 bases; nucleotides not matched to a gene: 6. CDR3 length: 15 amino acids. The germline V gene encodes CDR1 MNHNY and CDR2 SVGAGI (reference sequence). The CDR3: CASSYSMSGENEQFF. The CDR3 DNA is TGTGCCAGCAGTTACTCGATGAGCGGGGAAAATGAGCAGTTCTTC.

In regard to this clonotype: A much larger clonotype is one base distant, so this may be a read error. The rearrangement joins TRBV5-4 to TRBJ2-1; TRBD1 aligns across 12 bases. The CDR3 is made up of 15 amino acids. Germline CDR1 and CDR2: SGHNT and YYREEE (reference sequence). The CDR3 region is CASSSGQGAQNGQFF. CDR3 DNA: TGTGCCAGCAGCTCGGGACAGGGGGCCCAGAATGGGCAGTTCTTC.

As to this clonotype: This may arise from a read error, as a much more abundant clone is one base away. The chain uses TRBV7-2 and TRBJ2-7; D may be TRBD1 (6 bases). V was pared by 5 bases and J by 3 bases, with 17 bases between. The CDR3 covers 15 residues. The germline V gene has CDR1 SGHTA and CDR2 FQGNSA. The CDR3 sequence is CASSPTYRDGYEQYF. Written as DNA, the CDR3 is TGTGCCAGCAGCCCAACCTACAGGGACGGCTACGAGCAGTACTTC.